The 19 T cell receptor beta chains below all came from one sample that was sequenced in a study of T cell repertoires in cytomegalovirus infection. TCRdb independently ran MiXCR on the reads; one entry per CDR3 protein. The sample consists of more than 350,000 distinct CDR3 sequences, roughly 31% of them appearing once. The sequencing sample was made of PBMCs. The receptor source for this set is a human donor in good health (CMV status not recorded). Some clones in this sample may be carry-over from other donors' samples.

The chain links TRBV18 to TRBJ1-5; a weak D match, TRBD1 (6 bases). Between the trimmed V and J ends, which lost 0 bases and 5 bases, there was a span of 11 bases. Germline CDR1 is KGHSH and CDR2 is LQKENI. The CDR3 contains 15 residues. The CDR3 loop reads CASSPPGGRDQPQHF. DNA of the CDR3: TGTGCCAGCTCACCACCGGGGGGGCGTGATCAGCCCCAGCATTTT.

This clonotype was found many times. A junction boundary mismatches the germline segment, possibly from a read error. The chain links TRBV7-7 to TRBJ1-2; the match to TRBD1 covers 7 bases. The CDR3 has 16 amino acids. The germline CDR1 and CDR2 sequences are SSHAT and FNYEAQ (reference sequence). As DNA, the CDR3 is TGTGCTAGCAGCTCGGGAAAACAGGGGACCCCACCAGGCTACACCTTC. This translates into CASSSGKQGTPPGYTF.

The chain carries TRBV19 and TRBJ1-2; the match to TRBD1 covers 7 bases. This CDR3 contains 13 residues. J gave up 5 bases and V 4 bases, and 4 bases lay outside the gene matches. Germline assignment: CDR1 LNHDA and CDR2 SQIVND (reference sequence). CDR3 DNA: TGTGCCAGTAGTACGGGACAGAGGTATGGCTACACCTTC. This codes for CASSTGQRYGYTF.

As concerns this clonotype: One base away lies a much larger clone, so this may be a sequencing read error. The rearrangement links TRBV7-2 to TRBJ1-1; TRBD1 might be the D (5 bases). Germline assignment: CDR1 SGHTA and CDR2 FQGNSA. The CDR3 sequence is 13 residues long. The DNA of the CDR3 is TGTGCCGGGGCGACGGGCCGGTGGACTGCAGCTTTCTTT. Amino acids: CAGATGRWTAAFF.

This chain links TRBV29-1 with TRBJ2-1; D gene uncertain. Per germline, CDR1 SQVTM and CDR2 ANQGSEA. This CDR3 region has 12 residues. V lost 4 bases to trimming and J lost 8 bases, with 12 bases between them. Written as DNA, the CDR3 is TGCAGCGTTGCCGATAAGAGCTATGAGCAGTTCTTC. Its protein is CSVADKSYEQFF.

Note on this clonotype: This may be a read error, as it is one base from a much larger clone. The rearrangement joins TRBV7-2 to TRBJ2-7; the match to TRBD2 covers 8 bases. CDR1 is SGHTA and CDR2 is FQGNSA in the germline V gene. This CDR3 is 13 amino acids long. The junction had 10 bases not matched to a gene; V was cut back by 8 bases and J by 7 bases. The CDR3 region has the DNA TGTGCCAGCTCAGCGGGGGCGGAAGTAGAGCAGTACTTC. As protein: CASSAGAEVEQYF.

This clonotype was seen only a few times. The chain couples TRBV11-2 to TRBJ2-1; D unclear. The CDR3 totals 14 residues. The V end lost 7 bases, the J end lost 0 bases, and 10 bases lay between the germline ends. Germline-derived CDR1 and CDR2 are SGHAT and FQNNGV. In nucleotides, the CDR3 is TGTGCCAGCATAGGGCAGAGCTCCTACAATGAGCAGTTCTTC. Protein sequence: CASIGQSSYNEQFF.

This clonotype was found many times. The gene calls are TRBV6-5 and TRBJ1-1; D might be TRBD1 (5 bases). CDR3 length equals 14 residues. Between the trimmed V and J ends, which lost 4 bases and 6 bases, there was a span of 15 bases. The germline V gene has CDR1 MNHEY and CDR2 SVGAGI. The CDR3 spells CASSSRPGGAEAFF. CDR3 nucleotide sequence: TGTGCCAGCAGTTCTCGACCCGGAGGGGCTGAAGCTTTCTTT.

This clonotype was observed many times. The V and J genes are TRBV7-2 and TRBJ2-5, with D perhaps assigned TRBD1 or TRBD2 (5 bases each). V was pared by 1 base and J by 3 bases, with 18 bases between. The CDR3 loop spans 17 amino acids. Germline V CDR1 and CDR2: SGHTA, FQGNSA. The chain's CDR3 is CASSLVSLGRKKETQYF. The DNA of the CDR3 is TGTGCCAGCAGCTTAGTCTCGCTGGGACGTAAGAAAGAGACCCAGTACTTC.

With respect to this clonotype: At one boundary the junction diverges from the germline segment, which might be a read error. The chain combines TRBV28 with TRBJ1-5; D call uncertain. CDR1 MDHEN and CDR2 SYDVKM come from the germline V gene. The CDR3 is 15 amino acids. The CDR3 nucleotides read TGTTCCAGCAGTCTAGACATGTTTCGCAATCAGCCCCAGCATTTT. It is translated as CSSSLDMFRNQPQHF.

The chain has TRBV28 and TRBJ1-1; D not resolved. The V end was cut by 5 bases, the J end by 3 bases, with 10 bases between. This CDR3 spans 13 amino acids. The germline gives CDR1 MDHEN, CDR2 SYDVKM. Here the CDR3 reads CASSPRGYTEAFF. The CDR3 bases are TGTGCCAGCAGTCCCCGAGGGTACACTGAAGCTTTCTTT.

Of note for this clonotype: One end of the junction fails to match germline, which may point to a read error. This rearrangement joins TRBV5-3 to TRBJ1-3; no firm D call. TRBV5-3 is an ORF; its function is uncertain. This CDR3 comprises 18 residues. The CDR3 DNA follows: TGTGCCAGCAGCTTGAATAGAGGAGGCAGGTTTGCTGGAAACACCATATATTTT. It encodes CASSLNRGGRFAGNTIYF.

The chain carries TRBV29-1 and TRBJ2-1; TRBD1 aligns across 9 bases. Germline V gives CDR1 SQVTM, CDR2 ANQGSEA. The CDR3 is made up of 14 amino acids. The ends lost 3 bases at V and 6 bases at J; junction bases unmatched: 6. DNA for the CDR3: TGCAGCGTTGAGCCTCTGGACAGGGGCAATGAGCAGTTCTTC. Amino acid sequence: CSVEPLDRGNEQFF.

This clonotype turned up a few times. This sequence joins TRBV19 and TRBJ1-2; a possible D gene is TRBD1 (6 bases). V lost 9 bases and J 4 bases, leaving 24 bases between the germline ends. Germline V gene sequence: CDR1 LNHDA, CDR2 SQIVND (reference sequence). This CDR3 spans 16 amino acids. DNA for the CDR3: TGTGCCAGACCGAGGGGGGGAATGAGGAGTATCTATGGCTACACCTTC. This codes for CARPRGGMRSIYGYTF.

Here the CDR3 reads CATSRPTGEIEKLFF. CDR3 DNA sequence: TGTGCCACCAGCAGACCGACAGGGGAAATTGAAAAACTGTTTTTT. The chain links TRBV15 to TRBJ1-4; 8 bases are a match to TRBD1. The CDR3 consists of 15 residues. The V segment lost 2 bases and the J segment 7 bases; nucleotides outside the gene matches: 6. Germline V gene sequence: CDR1 LNHNV, CDR2 YYDKDF (reference sequence).

The chain combines TRBV2 with TRBJ1-4; D is ambiguous. Looked up from germline, CDR1 is SNHLY and CDR2 is FYNNEI. Trimming shortened V by 6 bases and J by 3 bases, and 11 bases separated the two germline ends. The CDR3 is 14 residues long. The CDR3 DNA sequence: TGTGCCAGCAGCCTCCGGTCAGCTAATGAAAAACTGTTTTTT. Its protein is CASSLRSANEKLFF.

A word on this clonotype: One base away lies a much larger clone, so this may be a sequencing read error. This chain connects TRBV19 to TRBJ1-5; no firm D call. V lost 6 bases, J lost 6 bases, and 9 bases lay in between. CDR3 length: 12 residues. Germline CDR1 and CDR2: LNHDA and SQIVND (reference sequence). DNA of the CDR3: TGTGCCAGTAGGACGGTGACTCAGCCCCAGCATTTT. Its protein is CASRTVTQPQHF.

The rearrangement uses TRBV12-3 or TRBV12-4 and TRBJ2-2; possible D gene TRBD1, 6 bases. Trimming cost V 5 bases and J 3 bases, with 13 bases left between them. The CDR3 loop spans 15 amino acids. The CDR3 DNA follows: TGTGCCAGCAGTCCACACAGGGCGTACACCGGGGAGCTGTTTTTT. It encodes CASSPHRAYTGELFF.

The chain is built from TRBV12-3 or TRBV12-4 and TRBJ2-2; 8 bases line up with TRBD1. This CDR3 has 20 amino acids. The V segment lost 6 bases and the J segment 4 bases; nucleotides outside the gene matches: 22. The CDR3 DNA is TGTGCCAGCAGCCGGAGGACAGGGCTTCAGGTGGGCAGTTCCACCGGGGAGCTGTTTTTT. This gives the protein CASSRRTGLQVGSSTGELFF.